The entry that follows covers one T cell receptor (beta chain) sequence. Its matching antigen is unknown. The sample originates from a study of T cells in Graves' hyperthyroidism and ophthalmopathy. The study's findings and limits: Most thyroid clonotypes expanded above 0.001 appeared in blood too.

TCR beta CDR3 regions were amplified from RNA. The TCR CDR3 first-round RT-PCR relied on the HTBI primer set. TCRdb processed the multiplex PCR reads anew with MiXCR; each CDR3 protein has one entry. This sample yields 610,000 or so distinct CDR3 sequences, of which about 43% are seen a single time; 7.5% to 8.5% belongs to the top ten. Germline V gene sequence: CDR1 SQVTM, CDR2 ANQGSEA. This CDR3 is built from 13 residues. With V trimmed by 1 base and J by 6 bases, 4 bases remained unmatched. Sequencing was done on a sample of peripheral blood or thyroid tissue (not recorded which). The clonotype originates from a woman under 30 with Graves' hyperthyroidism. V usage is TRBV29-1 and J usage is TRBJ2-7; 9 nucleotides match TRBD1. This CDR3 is CSVEAGTGTEQYF. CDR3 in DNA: TGCAGCGTTGAAGCCGGGACAGGGACCGAGCAGTACTTC.